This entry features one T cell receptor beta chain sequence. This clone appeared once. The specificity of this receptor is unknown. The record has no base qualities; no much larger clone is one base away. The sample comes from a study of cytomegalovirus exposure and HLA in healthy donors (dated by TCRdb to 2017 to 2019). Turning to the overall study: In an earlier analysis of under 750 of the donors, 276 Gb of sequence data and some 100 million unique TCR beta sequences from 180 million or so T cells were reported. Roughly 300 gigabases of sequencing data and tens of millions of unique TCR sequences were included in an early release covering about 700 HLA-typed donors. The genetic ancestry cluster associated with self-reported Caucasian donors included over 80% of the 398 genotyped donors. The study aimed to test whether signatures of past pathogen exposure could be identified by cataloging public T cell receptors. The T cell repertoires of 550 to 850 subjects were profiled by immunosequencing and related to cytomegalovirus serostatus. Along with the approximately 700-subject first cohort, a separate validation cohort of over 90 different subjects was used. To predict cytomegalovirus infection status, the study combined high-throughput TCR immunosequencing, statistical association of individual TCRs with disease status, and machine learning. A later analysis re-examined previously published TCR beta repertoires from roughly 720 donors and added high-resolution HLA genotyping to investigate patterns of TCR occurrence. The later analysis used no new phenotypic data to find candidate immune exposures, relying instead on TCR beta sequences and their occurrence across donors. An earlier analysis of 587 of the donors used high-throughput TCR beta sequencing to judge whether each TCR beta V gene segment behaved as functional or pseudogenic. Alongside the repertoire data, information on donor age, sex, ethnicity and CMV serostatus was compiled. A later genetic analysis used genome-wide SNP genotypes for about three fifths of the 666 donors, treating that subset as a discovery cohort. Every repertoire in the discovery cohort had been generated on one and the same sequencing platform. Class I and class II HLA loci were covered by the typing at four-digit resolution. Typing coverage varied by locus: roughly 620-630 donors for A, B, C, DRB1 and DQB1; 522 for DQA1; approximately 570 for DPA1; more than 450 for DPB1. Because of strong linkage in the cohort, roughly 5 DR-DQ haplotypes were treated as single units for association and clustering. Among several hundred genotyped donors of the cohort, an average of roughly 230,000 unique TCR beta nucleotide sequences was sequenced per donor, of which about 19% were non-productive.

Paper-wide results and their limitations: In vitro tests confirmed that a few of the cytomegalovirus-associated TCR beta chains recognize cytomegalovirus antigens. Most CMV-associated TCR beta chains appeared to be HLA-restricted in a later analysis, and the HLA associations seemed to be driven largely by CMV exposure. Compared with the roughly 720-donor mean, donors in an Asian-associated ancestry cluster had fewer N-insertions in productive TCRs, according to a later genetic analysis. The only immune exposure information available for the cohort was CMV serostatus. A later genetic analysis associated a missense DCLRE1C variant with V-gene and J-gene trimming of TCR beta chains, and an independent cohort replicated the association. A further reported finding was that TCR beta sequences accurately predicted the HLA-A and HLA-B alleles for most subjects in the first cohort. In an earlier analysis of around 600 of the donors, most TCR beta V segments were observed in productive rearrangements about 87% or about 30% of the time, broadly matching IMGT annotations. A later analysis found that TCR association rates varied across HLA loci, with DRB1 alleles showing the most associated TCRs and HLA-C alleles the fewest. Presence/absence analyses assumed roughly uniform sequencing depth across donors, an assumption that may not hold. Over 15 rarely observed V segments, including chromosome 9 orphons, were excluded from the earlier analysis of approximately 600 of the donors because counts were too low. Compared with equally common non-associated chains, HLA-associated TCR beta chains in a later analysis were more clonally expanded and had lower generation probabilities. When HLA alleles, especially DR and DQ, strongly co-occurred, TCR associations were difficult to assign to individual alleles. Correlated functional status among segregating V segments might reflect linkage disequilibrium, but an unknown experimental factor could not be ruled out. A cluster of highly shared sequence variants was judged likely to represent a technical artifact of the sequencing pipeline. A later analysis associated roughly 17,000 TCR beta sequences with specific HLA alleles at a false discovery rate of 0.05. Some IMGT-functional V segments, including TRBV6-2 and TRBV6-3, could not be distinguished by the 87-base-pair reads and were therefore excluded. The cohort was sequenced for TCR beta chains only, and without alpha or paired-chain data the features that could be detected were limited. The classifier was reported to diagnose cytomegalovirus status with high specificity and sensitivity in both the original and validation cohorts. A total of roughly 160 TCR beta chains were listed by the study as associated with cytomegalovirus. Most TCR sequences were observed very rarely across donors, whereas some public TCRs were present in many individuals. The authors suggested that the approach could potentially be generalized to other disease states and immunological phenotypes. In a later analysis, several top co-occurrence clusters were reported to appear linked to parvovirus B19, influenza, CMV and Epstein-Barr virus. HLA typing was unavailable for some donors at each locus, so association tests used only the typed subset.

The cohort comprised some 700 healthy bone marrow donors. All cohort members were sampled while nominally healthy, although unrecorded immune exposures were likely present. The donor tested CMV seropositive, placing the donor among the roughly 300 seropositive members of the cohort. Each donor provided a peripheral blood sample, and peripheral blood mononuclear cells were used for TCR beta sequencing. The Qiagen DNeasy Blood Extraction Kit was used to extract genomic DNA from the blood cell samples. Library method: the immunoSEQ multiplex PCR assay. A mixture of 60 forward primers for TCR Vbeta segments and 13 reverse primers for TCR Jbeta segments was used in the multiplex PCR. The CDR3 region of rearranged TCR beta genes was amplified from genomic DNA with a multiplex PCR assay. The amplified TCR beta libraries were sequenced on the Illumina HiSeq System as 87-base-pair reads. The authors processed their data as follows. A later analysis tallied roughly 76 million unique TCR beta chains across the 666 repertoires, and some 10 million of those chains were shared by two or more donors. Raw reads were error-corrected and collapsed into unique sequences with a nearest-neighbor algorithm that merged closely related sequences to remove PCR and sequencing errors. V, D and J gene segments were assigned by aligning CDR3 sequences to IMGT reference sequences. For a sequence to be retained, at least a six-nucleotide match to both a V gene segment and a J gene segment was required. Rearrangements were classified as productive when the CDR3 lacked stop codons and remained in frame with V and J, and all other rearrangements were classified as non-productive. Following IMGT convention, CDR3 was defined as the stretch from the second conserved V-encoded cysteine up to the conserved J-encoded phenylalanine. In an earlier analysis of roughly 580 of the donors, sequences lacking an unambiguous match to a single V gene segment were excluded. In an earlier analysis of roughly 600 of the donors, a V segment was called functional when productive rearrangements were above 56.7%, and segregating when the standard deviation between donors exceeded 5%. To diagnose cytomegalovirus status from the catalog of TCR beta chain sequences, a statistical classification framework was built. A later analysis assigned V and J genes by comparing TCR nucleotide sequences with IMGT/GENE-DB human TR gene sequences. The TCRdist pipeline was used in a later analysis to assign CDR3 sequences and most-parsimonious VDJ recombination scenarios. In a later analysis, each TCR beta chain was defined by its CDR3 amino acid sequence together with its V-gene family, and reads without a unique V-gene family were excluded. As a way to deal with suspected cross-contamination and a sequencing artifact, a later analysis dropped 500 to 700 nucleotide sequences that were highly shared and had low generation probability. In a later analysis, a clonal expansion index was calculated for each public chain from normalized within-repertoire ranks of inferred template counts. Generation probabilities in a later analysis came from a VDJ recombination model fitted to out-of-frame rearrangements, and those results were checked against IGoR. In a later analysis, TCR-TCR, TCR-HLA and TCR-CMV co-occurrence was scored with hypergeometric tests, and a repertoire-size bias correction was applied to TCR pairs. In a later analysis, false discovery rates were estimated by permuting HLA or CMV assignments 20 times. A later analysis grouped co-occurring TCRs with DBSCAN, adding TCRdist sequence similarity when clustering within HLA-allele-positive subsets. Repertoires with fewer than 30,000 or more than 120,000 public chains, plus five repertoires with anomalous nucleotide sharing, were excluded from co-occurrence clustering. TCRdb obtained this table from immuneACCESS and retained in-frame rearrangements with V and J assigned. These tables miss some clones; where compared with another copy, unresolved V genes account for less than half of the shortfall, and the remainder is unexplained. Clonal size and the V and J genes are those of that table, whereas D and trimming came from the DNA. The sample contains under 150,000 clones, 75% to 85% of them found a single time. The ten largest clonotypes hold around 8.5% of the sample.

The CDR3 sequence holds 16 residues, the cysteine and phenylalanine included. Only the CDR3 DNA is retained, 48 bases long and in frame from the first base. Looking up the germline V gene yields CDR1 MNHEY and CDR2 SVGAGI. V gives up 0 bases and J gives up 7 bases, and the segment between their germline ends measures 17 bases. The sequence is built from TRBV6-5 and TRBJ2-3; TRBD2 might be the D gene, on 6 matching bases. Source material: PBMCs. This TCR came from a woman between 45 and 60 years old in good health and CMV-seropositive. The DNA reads TGTGCCAGCAGTTACTCGGGGCGGGATCATGATTATACGCAGTATTTT. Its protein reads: CASSYSGRDHDYTQYF.